This TCR beta chain was observed in a study of tissue T cells after allogeneic stem cell transplantation. About the study: Four unmodified and three CD34-selected T-cell-depleted grafts went to graft-versus-host disease patients. Where cell numbers permitted, CD3+ T cells were sorted from preserved blood and marrow. Whole-study results and caveats: Blood and spleen captured only part of the tissue TCR repertoire. TCR repertoires tracked anatomic similarity, regardless of disease or transplant status.

V gave up 1 base and J gave up 1 base, with 0 bases separating them. Germline V gene lookup returns CDR1 KGHDR and CDR2 SFDVKD. This CDR3 has 12 residues. Assay used: immunoSEQ multiplex PCR; TCRdb lists only in-frame clones, some missing. The repertoire includes approximately 1,400 clones, over 80% of them detected once, and more than 8.5% sits in the top ten. As concerns this clone: Its antigen is still unknown.

The origin of this receptor is a male patient aged 60 or older with steroid-refractory graft-versus-host disease after an allogeneic stem cell transplant. A subset of T cells may come from the graft donor. Sequencing used blood, obtained at autopsy. The rearrangement joins TRBV24-1 to TRBJ2-5; D ambiguous. CDR3 coding DNA: TGTGCCACCAGTGATTTCCAAGAGACCCAGTACTTC. It translates to CATSDFQETQYF.